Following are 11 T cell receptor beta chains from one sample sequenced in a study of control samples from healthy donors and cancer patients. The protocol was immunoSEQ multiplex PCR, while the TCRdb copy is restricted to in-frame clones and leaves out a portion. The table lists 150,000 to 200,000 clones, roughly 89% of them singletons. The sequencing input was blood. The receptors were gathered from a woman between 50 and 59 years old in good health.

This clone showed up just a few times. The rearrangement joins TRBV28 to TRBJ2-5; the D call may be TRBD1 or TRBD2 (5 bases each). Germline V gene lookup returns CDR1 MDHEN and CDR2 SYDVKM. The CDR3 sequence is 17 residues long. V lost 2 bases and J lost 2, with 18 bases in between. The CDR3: CASSLPGTAPGQETQYF. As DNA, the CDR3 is TGTGCCAGCAGTTTACCCGGGACCGCACCAGGGCAAGAGACCCAGTACTTC.

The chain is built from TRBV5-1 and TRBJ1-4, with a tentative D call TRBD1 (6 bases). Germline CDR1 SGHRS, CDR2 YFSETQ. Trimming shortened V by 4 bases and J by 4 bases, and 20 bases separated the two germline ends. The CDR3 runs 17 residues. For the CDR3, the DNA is TGCGCCAGCAGCCCGACGTCAACAGGGATTCTTAATGAAAAACTGTTTTTT. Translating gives CASSPTSTGILNEKLFF.

CDR3 coding DNA: TGTGCCACCAGCAGAGTAGGGACTAATGAAAAACTGTTTTTT. Protein sequence: CATSRVGTNEKLFF. V usage is TRBV15 and J usage is TRBJ1-4, with D hard to call. The length of the CDR3 is 14 residues. Per germline, CDR1 LNHNV and CDR2 YYDKDF (reference sequence). Trimming stripped 1 base from V and 2 bases from J, with 5 bases between. The whole variable domain, filled in from reference TRBV15 and TRBJ1-4, reads DAMVIQNPRYQVTQFGKPVTLSCSQTLNHNVMYWYQQKSSQAPKLLFHYYDKDFNNEADTPDNFQSRRPNTSFCFLDIRSPGLGDTAMYLCATSRVGTNEKLFFGSGTQLSVL.

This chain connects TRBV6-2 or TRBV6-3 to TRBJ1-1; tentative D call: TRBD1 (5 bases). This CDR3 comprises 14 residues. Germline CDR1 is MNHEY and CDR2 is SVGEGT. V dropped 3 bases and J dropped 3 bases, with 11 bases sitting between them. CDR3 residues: CASSYGGGYTEAFF. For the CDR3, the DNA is TGTGCCAGCAGTTATGGGGGGGGTTACACTGAAGCTTTCTTT.

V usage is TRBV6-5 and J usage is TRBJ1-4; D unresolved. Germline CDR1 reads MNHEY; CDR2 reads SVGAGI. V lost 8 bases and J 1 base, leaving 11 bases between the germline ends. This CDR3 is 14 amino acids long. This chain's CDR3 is CASARSGTNEKLFF. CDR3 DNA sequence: TGTGCCAGCGCGCGCTCTGGAACTAATGAAAAACTGTTTTTT.

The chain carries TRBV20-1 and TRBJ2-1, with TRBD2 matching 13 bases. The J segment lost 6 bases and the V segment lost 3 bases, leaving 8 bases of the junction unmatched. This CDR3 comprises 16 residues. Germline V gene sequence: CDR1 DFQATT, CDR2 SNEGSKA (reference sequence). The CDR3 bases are TGCAGTGCTAGTGATACTAGCGGGAGGGCCCCCAATGAGCAGTTCTTC. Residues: CSASDTSGRAPNEQFF.

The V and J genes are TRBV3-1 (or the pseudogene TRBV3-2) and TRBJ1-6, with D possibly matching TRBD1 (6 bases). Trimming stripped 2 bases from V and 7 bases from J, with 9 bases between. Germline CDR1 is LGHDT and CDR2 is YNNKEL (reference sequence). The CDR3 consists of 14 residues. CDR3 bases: TGTGCCAGCAGCCAATACGGACAGAATTCACCCCTCCACTTT. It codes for CASSQYGQNSPLHF.

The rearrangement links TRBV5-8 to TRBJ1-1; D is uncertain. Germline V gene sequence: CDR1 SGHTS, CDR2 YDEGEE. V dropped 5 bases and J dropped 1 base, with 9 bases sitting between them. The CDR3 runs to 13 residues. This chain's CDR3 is CASSQSWNTEAFF. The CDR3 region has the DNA TGTGCCAGCAGTCAGAGTTGGAACACTGAAGCTTTCTTT.

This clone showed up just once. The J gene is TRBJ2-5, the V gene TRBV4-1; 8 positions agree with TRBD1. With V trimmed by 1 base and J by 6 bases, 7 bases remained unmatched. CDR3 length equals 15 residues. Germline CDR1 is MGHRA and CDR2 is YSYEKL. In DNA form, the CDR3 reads TGCGCCAGCAGCCAAGTTCCAGGGGGCTGGAAGACCCAGTACTTC. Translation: CASSQVPGGWKTQYF.

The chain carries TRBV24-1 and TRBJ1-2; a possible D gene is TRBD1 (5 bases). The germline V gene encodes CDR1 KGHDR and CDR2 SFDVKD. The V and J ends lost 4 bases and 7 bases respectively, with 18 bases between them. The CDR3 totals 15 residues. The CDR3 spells CATSDRRGRGGGYTF. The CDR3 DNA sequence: TGTGCCACCAGTGACCGTCGGGGGAGGGGAGGTGGCTACACCTTC.

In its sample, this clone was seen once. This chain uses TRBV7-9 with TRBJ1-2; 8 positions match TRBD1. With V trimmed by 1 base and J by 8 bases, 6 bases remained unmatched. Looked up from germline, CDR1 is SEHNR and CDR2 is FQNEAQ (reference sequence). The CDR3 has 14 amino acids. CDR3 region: CASSLVGRGRGYTF. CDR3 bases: TGTGCCAGCAGCTTAGTCGGCAGGGGGCGAGGCTACACCTTC.